What follows is one T cell receptor (beta chain) and its context. Antigen specificity is unknown. The data were obtained in a study of human T cells and chemical hapten exposure. Turning to the study itself: TCR yields differed between samples (mainly from small differences in pooled library volume).

What the library attached to individual cDNA molecules were unique molecular identifiers. Original handling: Ranging from about 20,000 to 700,000, TCR counts per sample had a median value of around 91,000. TCRdb called the RACE reads again in MiXCR, with one record for every CDR3 protein. The V and J calls were determined by TCRdb, not by the authors. Here the sample spans under 95,000 distinct CDR3 sequences, just under 9% being singletons. Germline V gene lookup returns CDR1 SNHLY and CDR2 FYNNEI. This CDR3 comprises 14 residues. The V and J ends lost 6 bases and 8 bases, in that order; junction bases with no gene match: 6. Regarding time point: healthy volunteer bleed at 2 weeks. Someone pulled total RNA out of unfractionated whole blood. Study outcomes and limitations: The study found that DPC sensitization did not change TCRs above 1 in 1000 frequency.

The TCR sequence derives from a female donor in good health. Some clones in this sample may be carry-over from other donors' samples. V usage is TRBV2 and J usage is TRBJ2-1, with 11 bases identical to TRBD2. Sequencing was done on a sample of whole blood. The CDR3 is CASRPGLAGYEQFF. The CDR3 DNA reads TGTGCCAGCAGGCCCGGACTAGCGGGCTATGAGCAGTTCTTC.